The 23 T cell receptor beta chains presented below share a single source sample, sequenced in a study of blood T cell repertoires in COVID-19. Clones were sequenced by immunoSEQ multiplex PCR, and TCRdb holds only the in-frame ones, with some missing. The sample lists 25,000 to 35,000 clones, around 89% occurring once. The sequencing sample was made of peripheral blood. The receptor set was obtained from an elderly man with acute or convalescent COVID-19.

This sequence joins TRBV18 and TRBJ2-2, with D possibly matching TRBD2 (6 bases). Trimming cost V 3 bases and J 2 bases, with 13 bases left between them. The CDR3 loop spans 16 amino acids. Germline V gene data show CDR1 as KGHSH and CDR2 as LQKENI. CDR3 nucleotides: TGTGCCAGCTCACCCTTGATGGGGGGTAACACCGGGGAGCTGTTTTTT. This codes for CASSPLMGGNTGELFF.

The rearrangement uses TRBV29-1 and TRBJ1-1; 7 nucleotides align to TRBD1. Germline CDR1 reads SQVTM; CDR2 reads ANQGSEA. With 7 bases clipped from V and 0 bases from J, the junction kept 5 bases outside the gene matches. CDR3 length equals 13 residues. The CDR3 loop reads CSDKTGMNTEAFF. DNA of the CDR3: TGCAGCGATAAGACAGGGATGAACACTGAAGCTTTCTTT.

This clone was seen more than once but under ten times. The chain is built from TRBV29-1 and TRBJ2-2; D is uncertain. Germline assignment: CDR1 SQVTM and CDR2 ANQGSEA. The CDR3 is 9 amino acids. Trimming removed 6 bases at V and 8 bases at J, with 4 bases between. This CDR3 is CSVRGELFF. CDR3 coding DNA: TGCAGCGTCAGAGGGGAGCTGTTTTTT.

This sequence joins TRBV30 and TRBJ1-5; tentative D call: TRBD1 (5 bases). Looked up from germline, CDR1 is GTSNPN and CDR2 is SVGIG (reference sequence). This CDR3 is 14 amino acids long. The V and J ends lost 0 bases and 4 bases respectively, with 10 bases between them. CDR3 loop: CAWSVSRANQPQHF. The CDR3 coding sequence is TGTGCCTGGAGTGTAAGCAGGGCAAATCAGCCCCAGCATTTT.

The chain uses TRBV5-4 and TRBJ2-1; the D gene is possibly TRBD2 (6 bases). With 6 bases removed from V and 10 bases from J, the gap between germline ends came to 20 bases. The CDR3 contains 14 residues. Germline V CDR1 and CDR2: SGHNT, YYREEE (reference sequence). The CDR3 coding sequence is TGTGCCAGCACCAAGGTGGGCGGGGTACTAGAGCAGTTCTTC. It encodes CASTKVGGVLEQFF.

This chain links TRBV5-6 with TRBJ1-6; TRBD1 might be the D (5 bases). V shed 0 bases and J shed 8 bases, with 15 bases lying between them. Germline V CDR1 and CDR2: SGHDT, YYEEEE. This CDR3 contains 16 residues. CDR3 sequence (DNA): TGTGCCAGCAGCTTGGAACTCCGACAGATCGATTCACCCCTCCACTTT. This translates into CASSLELRQIDSPLHF.

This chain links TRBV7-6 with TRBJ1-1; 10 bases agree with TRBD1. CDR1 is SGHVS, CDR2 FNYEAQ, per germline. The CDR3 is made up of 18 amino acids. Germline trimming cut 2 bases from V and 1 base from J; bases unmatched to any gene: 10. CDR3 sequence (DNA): TGTGCCAGCAGCTTATTGTCGACAGGGGGCGCCCCGAACACTGAAGCTTTCTTT. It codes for CASSLLSTGGAPNTEAFF.

In DNA form, the CDR3 reads TGTGCCAGCAGCCTGACAGGGCACACCGGGGAGCTGTTTTTT. Its translation is CASSLTGHTGELFF. The gene calls are TRBV2 and TRBJ2-2, with TRBD1 matching 7 bases. Germline CDR1 reads SNHLY; CDR2 reads FYNNEI. There are 14 residues in the CDR3. J gave up 3 bases and V 6 bases, and 4 bases lay outside the gene matches.

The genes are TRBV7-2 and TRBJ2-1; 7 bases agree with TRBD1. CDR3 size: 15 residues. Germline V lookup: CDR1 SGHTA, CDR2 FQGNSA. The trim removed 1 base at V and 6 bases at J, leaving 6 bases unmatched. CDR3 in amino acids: CASSLVRGILNEQFF. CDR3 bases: TGTGCCAGCAGCTTAGTCAGGGGGATTCTCAATGAGCAGTTCTTC.

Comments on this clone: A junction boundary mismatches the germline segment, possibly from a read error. Here the CDR3 DNA reads TGTGCCAGCAGCAAACGACAGCCTAACTTC. Protein: CASSKRQPNF. This rearrangement joins TRBV5-8 to TRBJ2-7; tentative D call: TRBD1 (5 bases). Germline V CDR1 and CDR2: SGHTS, YDEGEE. The CDR3 is 10 amino acids.

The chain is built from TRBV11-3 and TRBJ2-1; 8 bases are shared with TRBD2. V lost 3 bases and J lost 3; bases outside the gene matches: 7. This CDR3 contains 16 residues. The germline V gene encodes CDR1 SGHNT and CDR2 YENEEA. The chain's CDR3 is CASSLTSGGLYNEQFF. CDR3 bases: TGTGCCAGCAGCTTGACAAGCGGGGGCCTCTACAATGAGCAGTTCTTC.

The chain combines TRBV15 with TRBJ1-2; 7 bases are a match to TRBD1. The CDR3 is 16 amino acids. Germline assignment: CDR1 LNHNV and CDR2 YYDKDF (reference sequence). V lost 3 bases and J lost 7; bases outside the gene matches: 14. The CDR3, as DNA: TGTGCCACCAGCAGGGCCACACAGGGGACCATGTTTGGCTACACCTTC. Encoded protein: CATSRATQGTMFGYTF.

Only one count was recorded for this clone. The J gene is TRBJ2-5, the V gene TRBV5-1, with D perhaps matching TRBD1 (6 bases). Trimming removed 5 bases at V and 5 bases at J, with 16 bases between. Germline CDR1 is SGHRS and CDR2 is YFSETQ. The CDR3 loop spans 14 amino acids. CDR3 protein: CASSRSRGVETQYF. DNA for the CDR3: TGCGCCAGCAGTCGAAGCAGGGGAGTTGAGACCCAGTACTTC.

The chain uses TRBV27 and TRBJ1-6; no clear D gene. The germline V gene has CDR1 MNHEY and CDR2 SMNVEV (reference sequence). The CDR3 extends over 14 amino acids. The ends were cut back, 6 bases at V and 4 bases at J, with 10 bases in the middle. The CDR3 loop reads CASSFRGYNSPLHF. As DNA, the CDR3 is TGTGCCAGCAGCTTCCGAGGATATAATTCACCCCTCCACTTT.

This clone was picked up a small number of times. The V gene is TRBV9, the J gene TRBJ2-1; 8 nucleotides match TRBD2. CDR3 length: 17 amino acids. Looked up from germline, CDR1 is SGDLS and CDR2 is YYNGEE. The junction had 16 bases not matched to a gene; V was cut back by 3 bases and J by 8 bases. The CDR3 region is CASSENPSGGSRDEQFF. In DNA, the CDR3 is TGTGCCAGCAGCGAGAACCCCTCGGGGGGGTCGAGGGATGAGCAGTTCTTC.

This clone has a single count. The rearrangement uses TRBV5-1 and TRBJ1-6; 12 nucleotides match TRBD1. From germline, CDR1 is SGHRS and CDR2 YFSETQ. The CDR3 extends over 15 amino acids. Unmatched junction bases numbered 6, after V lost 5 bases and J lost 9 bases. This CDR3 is CASSSGQGAGSPLHF. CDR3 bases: TGCGCCAGCAGTTCGGGACAGGGGGCCGGTTCACCCCTCCACTTT.

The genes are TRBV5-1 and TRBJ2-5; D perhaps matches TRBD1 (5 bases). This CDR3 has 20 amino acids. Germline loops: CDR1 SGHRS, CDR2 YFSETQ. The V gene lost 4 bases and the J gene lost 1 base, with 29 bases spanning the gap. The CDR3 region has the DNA TGCGCCAGCAGCCTAACACTCTCCGGATCGGCCCAGGGTGCCCAAGAGACCCAGTACTTC. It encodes CASSLTLSGSAQGAQETQYF.

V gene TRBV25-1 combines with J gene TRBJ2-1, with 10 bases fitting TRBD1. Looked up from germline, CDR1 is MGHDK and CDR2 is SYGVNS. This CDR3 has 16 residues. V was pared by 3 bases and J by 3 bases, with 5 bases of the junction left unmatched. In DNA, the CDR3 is TGTGCCAGCAGTGATCGACAGGGGGCCGGCTACAATGAGCAGTTCTTC. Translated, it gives CASSDRQGAGYNEQFF. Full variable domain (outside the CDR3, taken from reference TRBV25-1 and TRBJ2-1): EADIYQTPRYLVIGTGKKITLECSQTMGHDKMYWYQQDPGMELHLIHYSYGVNSTEKGDLSSESTVSRIRTEHFPLTLESARPSHTSQYLCASSDRQGAGYNEQFFGPGTRLTVL.

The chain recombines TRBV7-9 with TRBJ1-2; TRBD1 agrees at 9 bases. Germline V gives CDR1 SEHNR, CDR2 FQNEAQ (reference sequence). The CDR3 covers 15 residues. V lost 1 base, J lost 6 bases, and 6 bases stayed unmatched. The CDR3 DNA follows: TGTGCCAGCAGCTTAGTCCCCGGGGACAGGGATGGCTACACCTTC. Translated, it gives CASSLVPGDRDGYTF.

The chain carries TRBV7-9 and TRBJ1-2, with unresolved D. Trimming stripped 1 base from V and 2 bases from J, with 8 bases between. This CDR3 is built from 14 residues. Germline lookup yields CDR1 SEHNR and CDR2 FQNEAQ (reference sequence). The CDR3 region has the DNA TGTGCCAGCAGCTTAGAGGAGGGAAACTATGGCTACACCTTC. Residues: CASSLEEGNYGYTF.

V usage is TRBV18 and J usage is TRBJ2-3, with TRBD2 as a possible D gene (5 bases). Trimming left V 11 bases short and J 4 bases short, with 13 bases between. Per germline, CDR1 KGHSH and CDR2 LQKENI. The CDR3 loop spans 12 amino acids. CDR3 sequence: CAAGGRADTQYF. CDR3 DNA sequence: TGTGCCGCGGGCGGGCGCGCAGATACGCAGTATTTT.

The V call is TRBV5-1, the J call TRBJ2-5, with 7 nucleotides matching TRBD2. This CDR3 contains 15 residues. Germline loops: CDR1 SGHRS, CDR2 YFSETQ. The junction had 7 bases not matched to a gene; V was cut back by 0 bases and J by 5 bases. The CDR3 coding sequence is TGCGCCAGCAGCTTGGGCGGGGGACGGTGGGAGACCCAGTACTTC. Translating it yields CASSLGGGRWETQYF.

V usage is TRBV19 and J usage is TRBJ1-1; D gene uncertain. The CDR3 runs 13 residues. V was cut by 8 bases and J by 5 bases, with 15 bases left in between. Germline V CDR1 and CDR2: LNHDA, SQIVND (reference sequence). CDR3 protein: CASQRTRGTEAFF. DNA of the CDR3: TGTGCCAGTCAACGGACGAGAGGGACTGAAGCTTTCTTT. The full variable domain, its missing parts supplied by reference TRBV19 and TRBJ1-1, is DGGITQSPKYLFRKEGQNVTLSCEQNLNHDAMYWYRQDPGQGLRLIYYSQIVNDFQKGDIAEGYSVSREKKESFPLTVTSAQKNPTAFYLCASQRTRGTEAFFGQGTRLTVV.